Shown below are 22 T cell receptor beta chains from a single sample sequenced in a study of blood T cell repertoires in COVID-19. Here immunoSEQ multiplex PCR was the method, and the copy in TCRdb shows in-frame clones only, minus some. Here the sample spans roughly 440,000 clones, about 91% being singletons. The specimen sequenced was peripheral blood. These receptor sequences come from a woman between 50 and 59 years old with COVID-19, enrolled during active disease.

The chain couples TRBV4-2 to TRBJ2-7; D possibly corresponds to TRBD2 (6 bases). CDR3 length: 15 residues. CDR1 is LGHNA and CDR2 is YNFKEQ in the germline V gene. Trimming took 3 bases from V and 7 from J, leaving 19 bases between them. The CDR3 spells CASSQRGRAAGEQYF. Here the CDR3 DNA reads TGTGCCAGCAGCCAGAGGGGCCGGGCCGCGGGGGAGCAGTACTTC.

The CDR3 sequence is CASRRGGEGYGYTF. CDR3 DNA sequence: TGTGCCAGCAGACGCGGGGGCGAAGGCTATGGCTACACCTTC. V usage is TRBV6-5 and J usage is TRBJ1-2, with D possibly being TRBD1 (6 bases). Deletions cut 6 bases from V and 4 bases from J, with 15 bases between. CDR1 MNHEY and CDR2 SVGAGI come from the germline V gene. CDR3 length: 14 residues.

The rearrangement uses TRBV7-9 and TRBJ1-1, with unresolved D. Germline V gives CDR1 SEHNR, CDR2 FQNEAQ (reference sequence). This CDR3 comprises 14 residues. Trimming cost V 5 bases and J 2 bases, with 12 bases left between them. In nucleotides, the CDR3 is TGTGCCAGCAGCCCCGAGCCAGGAAACACTGAAGCTTTCTTT. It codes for CASSPEPGNTEAFF.

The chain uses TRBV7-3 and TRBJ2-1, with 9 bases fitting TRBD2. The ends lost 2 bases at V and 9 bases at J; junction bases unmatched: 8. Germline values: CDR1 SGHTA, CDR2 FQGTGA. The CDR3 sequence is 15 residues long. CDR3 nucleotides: TGTGCCAGCAGCTTATCGGCTAGCGGGGAGGGTGAGCAGTTCTTC. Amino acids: CASSLSASGEGEQFF.

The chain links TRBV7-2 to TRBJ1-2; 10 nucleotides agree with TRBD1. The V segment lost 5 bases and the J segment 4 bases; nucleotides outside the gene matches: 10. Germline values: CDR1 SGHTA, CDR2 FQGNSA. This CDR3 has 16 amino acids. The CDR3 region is CASSLVNRDRGYGYTF. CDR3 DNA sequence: TGTGCCAGCAGCCTAGTGAACCGGGACAGGGGCTATGGCTACACCTTC.

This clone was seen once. The CDR3 loop reads CSVEVYEGYGYTF. Written as DNA, the CDR3 is TGCAGCGTTGAGGTTTATGAGGGCTATGGCTACACCTTC. The chain couples TRBV29-1 to TRBJ1-2, with D unresolved. CDR1 is SQVTM and CDR2 is ANQGSEA in the germline V gene. This CDR3 is built from 13 residues. V lost 3 bases and J 4 bases, leaving 12 bases between the germline ends.

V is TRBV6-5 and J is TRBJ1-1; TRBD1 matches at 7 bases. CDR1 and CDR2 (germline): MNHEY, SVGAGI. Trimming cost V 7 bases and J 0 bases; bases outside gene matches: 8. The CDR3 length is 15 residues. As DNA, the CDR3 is TGTGCCAGCACGGAGACAGGGTTCATGAACACTGAAGCTTTCTTT. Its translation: CASTETGFMNTEAFF.

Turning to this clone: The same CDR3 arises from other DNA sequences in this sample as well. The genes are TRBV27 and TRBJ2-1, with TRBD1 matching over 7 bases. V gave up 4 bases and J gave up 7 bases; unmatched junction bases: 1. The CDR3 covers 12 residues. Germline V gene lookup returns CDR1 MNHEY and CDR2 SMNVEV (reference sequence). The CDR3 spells CASSSGGNEQFF. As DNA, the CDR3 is TGTGCCAGCAGTTCAGGGGGAAATGAGCAGTTCTTC.

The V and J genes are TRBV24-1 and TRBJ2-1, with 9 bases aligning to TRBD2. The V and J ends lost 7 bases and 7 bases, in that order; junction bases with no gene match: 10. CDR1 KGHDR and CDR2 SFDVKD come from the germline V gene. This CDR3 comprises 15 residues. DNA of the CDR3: TGTGCCACCAGCCTTACGGCGGGGGGGCGTAATGAGCAGTTCTTC. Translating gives CATSLTAGGRNEQFF.

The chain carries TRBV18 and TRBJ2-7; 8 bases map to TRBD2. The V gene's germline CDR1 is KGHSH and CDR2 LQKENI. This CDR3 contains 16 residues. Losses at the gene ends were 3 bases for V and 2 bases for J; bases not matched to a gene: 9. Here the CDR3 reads CASSPGSSGGPYEQYF. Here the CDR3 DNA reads TGTGCCAGCTCACCTGGGTCAAGCGGGGGACCCTACGAGCAGTACTTC.

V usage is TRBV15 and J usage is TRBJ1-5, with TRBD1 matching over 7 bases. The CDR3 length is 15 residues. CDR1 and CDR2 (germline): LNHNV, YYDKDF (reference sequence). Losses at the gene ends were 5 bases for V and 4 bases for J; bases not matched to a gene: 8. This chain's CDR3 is CATSEGARGNQPQHF. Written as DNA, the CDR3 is TGTGCCACCAGCGAGGGGGCGCGCGGAAATCAGCCCCAGCATTTT.

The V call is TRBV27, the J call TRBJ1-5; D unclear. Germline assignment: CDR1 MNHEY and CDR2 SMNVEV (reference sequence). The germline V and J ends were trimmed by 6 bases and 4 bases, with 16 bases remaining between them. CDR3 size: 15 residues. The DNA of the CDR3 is TGTGCCAGCAGGCCCGACCGGGATCCTAATCAGCCCCAGCATTTT. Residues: CASRPDRDPNQPQHF.

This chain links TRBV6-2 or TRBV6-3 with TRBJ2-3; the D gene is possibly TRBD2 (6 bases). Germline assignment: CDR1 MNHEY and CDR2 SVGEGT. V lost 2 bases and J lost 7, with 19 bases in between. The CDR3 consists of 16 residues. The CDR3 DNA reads TGTGCCAGCAGTTACGGCGCTTCGGGGGTATTCTATACGCAGTATTTT. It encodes CASSYGASGVFYTQYF.

The CDR3 DNA reads TGTGCCAGCAGCTTGGTCAGGGGGCCGGCAACTAATGAAAAACTGTTTTTT. Its translation is CASSLVRGPATNEKLFF. This chain connects TRBV5-6 to TRBJ1-4; TRBD1 matches 8 bases. Germline trimming cut 0 bases from V and 0 bases from J; bases unmatched to any gene: 4. Germline V gene sequence: CDR1 SGHDT, CDR2 YYEEEE. This CDR3 has 17 residues.

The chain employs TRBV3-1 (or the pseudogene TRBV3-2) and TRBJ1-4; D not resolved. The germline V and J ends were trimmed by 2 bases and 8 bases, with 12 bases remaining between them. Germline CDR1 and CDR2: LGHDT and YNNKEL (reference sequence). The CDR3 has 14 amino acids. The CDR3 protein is CASSQRGLGEKLFF. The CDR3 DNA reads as TGTGCCAGCAGCCAACGAGGACTTGGGGAAAAACTGTTTTTT.

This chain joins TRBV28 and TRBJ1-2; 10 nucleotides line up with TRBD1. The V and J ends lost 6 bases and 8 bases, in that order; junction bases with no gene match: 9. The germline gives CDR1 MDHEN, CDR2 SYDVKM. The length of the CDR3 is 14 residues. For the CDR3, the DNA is TGTGCCAGCAGCCAGGGACAGGGGCGCGTCGGCTACACCTTC. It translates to CASSQGQGRVGYTF.

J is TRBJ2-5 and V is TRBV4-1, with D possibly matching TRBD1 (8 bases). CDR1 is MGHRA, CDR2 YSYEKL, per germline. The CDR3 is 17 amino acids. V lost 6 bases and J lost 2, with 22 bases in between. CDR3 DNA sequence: TGCGCCAGCAGTCACTTCCGCACAGGGGGGGGACAAGAGACCCAGTACTTC. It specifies CASSHFRTGGGQETQYF.

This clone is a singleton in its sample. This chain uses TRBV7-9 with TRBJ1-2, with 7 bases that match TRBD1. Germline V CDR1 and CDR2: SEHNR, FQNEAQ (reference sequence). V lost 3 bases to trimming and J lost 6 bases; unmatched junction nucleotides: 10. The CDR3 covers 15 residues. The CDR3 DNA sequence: TGTGCCAGCAGCTTCCGACAGGGCTCGATCAATGGCTACACCTTC. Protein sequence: CASSFRQGSINGYTF.

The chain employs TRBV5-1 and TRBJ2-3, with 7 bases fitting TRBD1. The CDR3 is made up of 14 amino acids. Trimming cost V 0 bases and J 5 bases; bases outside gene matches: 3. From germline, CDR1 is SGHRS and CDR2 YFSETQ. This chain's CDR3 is CASSLDRGLDTQYF. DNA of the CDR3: TGCGCCAGCAGCTTGGACAGGGGATTAGATACGCAGTATTTT.

The CDR3 DNA reads as TGTGCCAGCAGCCGCCCGTCGGTAAAAGAGGACACCATATATTTT. Translating it yields CASSRPSVKEDTIYF. This chain connects TRBV28 to TRBJ1-3; D is unresolved. The ends were cut back, 6 bases at V and 8 bases at J, with 20 bases in the middle. The CDR3 has 15 amino acids. The germline CDR1 and CDR2 sequences are MDHEN and SYDVKM.

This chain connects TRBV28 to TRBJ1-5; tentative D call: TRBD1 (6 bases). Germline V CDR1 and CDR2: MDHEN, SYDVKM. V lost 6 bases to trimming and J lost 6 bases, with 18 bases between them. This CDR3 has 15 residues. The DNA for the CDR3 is TGTGCCAGCAGGCTGGGGGGGGCAGAGAGTCAGCCCCAGCATTTT. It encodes CASRLGGAESQPQHF.

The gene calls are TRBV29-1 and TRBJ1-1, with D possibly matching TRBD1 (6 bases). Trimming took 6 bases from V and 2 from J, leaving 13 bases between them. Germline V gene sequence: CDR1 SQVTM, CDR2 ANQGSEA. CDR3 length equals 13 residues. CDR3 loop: CSVPGHSNTEAFF. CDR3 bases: TGCAGCGTGCCGGGACACTCCAACACTGAAGCTTTCTTT.